This TCR beta chain was captured in a study of T cells in localized non-small cell lung cancer. General study points: Longer overall survival was linked to higher blood T cell density. Uninvolved nearby lung showed the greatest T cell clonality, exceeding that found in tumor. Appearance in adjacent lung was seen for a median about 58 of the top 100 tumor clones.

The V gene's germline CDR1 is LNHNV and CDR2 YYDKDF (reference sequence). CDR3 length: 13 residues. V lost 6 bases and J lost 1, with 7 bases in between. Produced via immunoSEQ multiplex PCR; TCRdb's table is partial and in-frame only. Among about 52,000 clones, roughly 86% were seen once, and the ten largest hold about a sixth. With regard to this clone: Antigen specificity is unknown.

This TCR came from a female donor with stage II lung adenocarcinoma. The chain combines TRBV15 with TRBJ1-5; D gene unclear. The material sequenced was PBMCs, taken before any cancer treatment. CDR3 bases: TGTGCCACCAGTCCCCAGAGCAATCAGCCCCAGCATTTT. Translated: CATSPQSNQPQHF.